This T cell receptor (beta chain) was sequenced in a study of blood T cells in healthy people across ages. General observations from the study: The donors' CMV status was not determined, possibly confounding changes in expanded clonotypes. From one million sequenced T cells, diversity estimates were lower bounds.

On this clonotype itself: Its antigen remains unknown.

The use of a sample-barcoded 5' primer and a J-beta primer mix characterized a second PCR of roughly 6 to 12 cycles. TCRdb re-called the 5' RACE reads through MiXCR, storing one row per CDR3 protein. The sample consists of around 1,500,000 distinct CDR3 sequences, roughly 40% of them appearing once. The germline V gene encodes CDR1 LGHNA and CDR2 YNFKEQ. The germline V and J ends were trimmed by 1 base and 7 bases, with 13 bases remaining between them. The CDR3 runs to 14 residues. Total RNA was extracted at no less than 6 micrograms per sample. The receptor's source is a woman aged 18-29 years in good health. The sample consisted of blood. V and J are TRBV4-2 and TRBJ2-5, with D tentatively TRBD2 (6 bases). The CDR3 sequence: CASSQAGAEGTQYF. The CDR3 DNA reads TGTGCCAGCAGCCAAGCGGGAGCCGAGGGGACCCAGTACTTC.